This T cell receptor (beta chain) was identified in a study of blood T cells in healthy people across ages. General study findings and limits: In long-lived donors, naive CD4+ cell counts and diversity exceeded those of aged donors. It was held that diversity estimates obtained from one million T cells represented underestimates.

This clonotype was counted at least ten times. Its antigen remains unknown. A second PCR, run for roughly 7 to 12 cycles, used a sample-barcoded 5' primer plus a J-beta primer mix. Every molecule of cDNA carried a tag from a template-switch adaptor with 12 random nucleotides. TCRdb used MiXCR to reprocess the 5' RACE reads, holding one entry per CDR3 protein. Here the sample spans some 900,000 distinct CDR3 sequences, 29% being singletons. Each donor supplied roughly 10 milliliters of peripheral blood. Germline assignment: CDR1 DFQATT and CDR2 SNEGSKA (reference sequence). V shed 0 bases and J shed 4 bases, with 16 bases lying between them. The CDR3 runs 16 residues.

The V call is TRBV20-1, the J call TRBJ1-5; a possible D gene is TRBD1 (6 bases). This sequence was found in a woman aged 80 or over in good health. Sequencing was done on a sample of blood. CDR3 DNA: TGCAGTGCTAGAGATTTCCAGGGGACTGCAAATCAGCCCCAGCATTTT. Translated, it gives CSARDFQGTANQPQHF.